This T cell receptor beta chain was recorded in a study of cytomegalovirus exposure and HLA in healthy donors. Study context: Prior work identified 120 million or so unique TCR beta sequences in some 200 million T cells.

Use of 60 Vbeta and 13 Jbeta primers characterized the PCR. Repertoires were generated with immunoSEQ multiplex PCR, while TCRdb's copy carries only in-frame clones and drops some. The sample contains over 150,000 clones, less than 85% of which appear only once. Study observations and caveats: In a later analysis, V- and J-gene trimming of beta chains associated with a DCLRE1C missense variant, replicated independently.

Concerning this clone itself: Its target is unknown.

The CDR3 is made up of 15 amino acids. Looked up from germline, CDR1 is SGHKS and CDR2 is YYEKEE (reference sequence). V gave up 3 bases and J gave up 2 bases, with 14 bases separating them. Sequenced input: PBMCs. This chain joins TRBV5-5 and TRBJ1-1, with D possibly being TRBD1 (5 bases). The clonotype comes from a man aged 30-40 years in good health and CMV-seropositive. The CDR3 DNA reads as TGTGCCAGCAGCTCATTCAGGGTTGGAAACACTGAAGCTTTCTTT. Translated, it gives CASSSFRVGNTEAFF.